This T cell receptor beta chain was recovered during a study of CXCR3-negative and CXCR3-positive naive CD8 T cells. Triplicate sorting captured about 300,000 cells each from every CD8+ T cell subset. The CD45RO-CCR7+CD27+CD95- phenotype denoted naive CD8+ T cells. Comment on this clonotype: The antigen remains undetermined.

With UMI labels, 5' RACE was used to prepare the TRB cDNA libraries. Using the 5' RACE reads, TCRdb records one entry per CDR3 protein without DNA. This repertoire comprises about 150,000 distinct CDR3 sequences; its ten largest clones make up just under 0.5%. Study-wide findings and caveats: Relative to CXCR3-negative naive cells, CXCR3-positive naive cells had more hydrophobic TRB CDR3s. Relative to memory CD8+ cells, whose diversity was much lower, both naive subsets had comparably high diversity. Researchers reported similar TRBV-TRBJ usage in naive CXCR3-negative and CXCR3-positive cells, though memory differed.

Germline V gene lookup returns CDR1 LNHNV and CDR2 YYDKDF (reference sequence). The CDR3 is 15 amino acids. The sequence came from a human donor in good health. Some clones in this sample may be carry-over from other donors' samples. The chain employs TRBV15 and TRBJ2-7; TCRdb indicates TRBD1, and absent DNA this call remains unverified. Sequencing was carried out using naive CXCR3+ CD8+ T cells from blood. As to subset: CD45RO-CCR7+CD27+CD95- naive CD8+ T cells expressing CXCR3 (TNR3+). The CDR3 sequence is CATSENSGGSYEQYF.